The 22 T cell receptor beta chains given below trace back to one sample, sequenced in a study of blood T cell repertoires in COVID-19. TCRdb's copy holds only in-frame clones and misses some; the assay was immunoSEQ multiplex PCR. The sample carries about 24,000 clones, about 82% recorded once. Specimen: peripheral blood. The receptors were sampled from a human donor with active COVID-19. The donor label of this sample is uncertain.

This clone was counted only a few times. The CDR3 bases are TGTGCCAGCAGCCAAGATAGCGGGGGGGCCTACGAGCAGTACTTC. It codes for CASSQDSGGAYEQYF. The chain carries TRBV4-2 and TRBJ2-7; 11 bases fit TRBD2. With 0 bases clipped from V and 2 bases from J, the junction kept 0 bases outside the gene matches. The germline gives CDR1 LGHNA, CDR2 YNFKEQ. This CDR3 has 15 residues.

The rearrangement uses TRBV18 and TRBJ1-3, with TRBD1 matching over 10 bases. Germline trimming cut 1 base from V and 4 bases from J; bases unmatched to any gene: 1. Germline V CDR1 and CDR2: KGHSH, LQKENI. The CDR3 spans 15 residues. This CDR3 is CASSPRTGGGNTIYF. The CDR3 DNA reads as TGTGCCAGCTCACCACGGACAGGGGGAGGAAACACCATATATTTT.

The V gene is TRBV29-1, the J gene TRBJ2-5, with D possibly TRBD1 on 6 matching bases. The V gene lost 6 bases and the J gene lost 2 bases, with 16 bases spanning the gap. Germline loops: CDR1 SQVTM, CDR2 ANQGSEA. CDR3 length: 14 amino acids. The CDR3 region is CSVVIDRLQETQYF. The CDR3 DNA sequence: TGCAGCGTCGTGATTGACAGGTTGCAAGAGACCCAGTACTTC.

This clone was counted only a few times. The chain recombines TRBV7-2 with TRBJ2-5; D is possibly TRBD1 (5 bases). The germline V gene encodes CDR1 SGHTA and CDR2 FQGNSA. Between the trimmed V and J ends, which lost 4 bases and 5 bases, there was a span of 14 bases. This CDR3 has 14 amino acids. The CDR3 spells CASSSGLRWETQYF. The DNA of the CDR3 is TGTGCCAGCAGCTCAGGGCTCCGATGGGAGACCCAGTACTTC.

This chain connects TRBV7-3 to TRBJ2-7; the match to TRBD1 covers 7 bases. Germline V lookup: CDR1 SGHTA, CDR2 FQGTGA. Losses at the gene ends were 5 bases for V and 6 bases for J; bases not matched to a gene: 7. This CDR3 is 13 amino acids long. In DNA, the CDR3 is TGTGCCAGCAGCAGTCGACAGGGCGGCGAGCAGTACTTC. Its translation is CASSSRQGGEQYF.

The chain joins TRBV27 to TRBJ2-3; D may be TRBD1 (5 bases). CDR1 is MNHEY and CDR2 is SMNVEV in the germline V gene (reference sequence). V lost 3 bases, J lost 4 bases, and 20 bases lay in between. This CDR3 is built from 17 residues. In DNA form, the CDR3 reads TGTGCCAGCAGTTTTCACCCTCCCGGTGGGGCCGCAGATACGCAGTATTTT. This gives the protein CASSFHPPGGAADTQYF.

The rearrangement joins TRBV11-2 to TRBJ1-2, with a tentative D call TRBD1 (6 bases). This CDR3 spans 13 amino acids. Trimming cost V 5 bases and J 5 bases, with 12 bases left between them. Germline V gives CDR1 SGHAT, CDR2 FQNNGV. CDR3 amino acids: CASSQGQTYGYTF. CDR3 sequence (DNA): TGTGCCAGCAGCCAAGGACAGACTTATGGCTACACCTTC.

The genes are TRBV6-6 and TRBJ2-5; D gene ambiguous. CDR1 and CDR2 (germline): MNHNY, SVGAGI (reference sequence). The V end lost 8 bases, the J end lost 5 bases, and 12 bases lay between the germline ends. The CDR3 is 12 amino acids. The DNA for the CDR3 is TGTGCCAGCGGGCAGAGCTACGAGACCCAGTACTTC. It yields the protein CASGQSYETQYF.

The sample holds a few counts of this clone. The V call is TRBV7-9, the J call TRBJ1-4, with D possibly TRBD1 on 5 matching bases. The germline V and J ends were trimmed by 3 bases and 5 bases, with 10 bases remaining between them. The CDR3 is 14 residues long. Germline CDR1 and CDR2: SEHNR and FQNEAQ (reference sequence). The CDR3 coding sequence is TGTGCCAGCAGCTTGGCAGGGTCGAATGAAAAACTGTTTTTT. Translated, it gives CASSLAGSNEKLFF.

This chain joins TRBV11-2 and TRBJ2-3; 7 positions match TRBD1. The length of the CDR3 is 14 residues. V was pared by 1 base and J by 4 bases, with 2 bases of the junction left unmatched. Germline CDR1 reads SGHAT; CDR2 reads FQNNGV. The CDR3 DNA sequence: TGTGCCAGCAGCTTAGGAGGGGGCCCAGATACGCAGTATTTT. It encodes CASSLGGGPDTQYF.

CDR3: CASSTYASSGNTIYF. CDR3 in DNA: TGTGCCAGCTCTACCTACGCAAGCTCTGGAAACACCATATATTTT. This chain links TRBV7-9 with TRBJ1-3; D gene uncertain. This CDR3 has 15 residues. CDR1 and CDR2 from the germline V gene are SEHNR and FQNEAQ (reference sequence). Trimming stripped 8 bases from V and 0 bases from J, with 14 bases between. The entire variable domain, with the rest obtained from reference TRBV7-9 and TRBJ1-3, is as follows: DTGVSQNPRHKITKRGQNVTFRCDPISEHNRLYWYRQTLGQGPEFLTYFQNEAQLEKSRLLSDRFSAERPKGSFSTLEIQRTEQGDSAMYLCASSTYASSGNTIYFGEGSWLTVV.

The CDR3 coding sequence is TGTGCCAGCTCACCAGGGACTAGCGGGAAGAGCTCCTACAATGAGCAGTTCTTC. Amino acid sequence: CASSPGTSGKSSYNEQFF. The chain employs TRBV18 and TRBJ2-1; 13 bases fit TRBD2. J lost 0 bases, V lost 2 bases, and 4 bases had no gene match. CDR1 is KGHSH and CDR2 is LQKENI in the germline V gene. This CDR3 comprises 18 residues.

The chain recombines TRBV6-5 with TRBJ2-7, with 9 bases lining up with TRBD2. V was pared by 6 bases and J by 2 bases, with 5 bases of the junction left unmatched. The CDR3 totals 14 residues. The germline V gene encodes CDR1 MNHEY and CDR2 SVGAGI. Here the CDR3 DNA reads TGTGCCAGCAGACGGGCGGGAGGGCCCTACGAGCAGTACTTC. Translation: CASRRAGGPYEQYF.

The V call is TRBV25-1, the J call TRBJ1-5; D is perhaps TRBD1 (5 bases). This CDR3 has 14 amino acids. Trimming took 3 bases from V and 6 from J, leaving 12 bases between them. The germline CDR1 and CDR2 sequences are MGHDK and SYGVNS. The CDR3 here is CASSDIQVGQPQHF. CDR3 nucleotide sequence: TGTGCCAGCAGTGATATACAGGTGGGTCAGCCCCAGCATTTT.

This clone was counted a few times. This chain joins TRBV27 and TRBJ2-7; 8 bases are shared with TRBD2. From germline, CDR1 is MNHEY and CDR2 SMNVEV (reference sequence). The V gene end was trimmed by 0 bases and the J gene end by 6 bases; junction bases not matched to a gene: 10. The CDR3 has 16 residues. CDR3 DNA: TGTGCCAGCAGTTTATCCCAGCGGGAGCTTTATCGCGAGCAGTACTTC. This translates into CASSLSQRELYREQYF.

The chain is built from TRBV10-1 and TRBJ2-2; TRBD2 agrees at 10 bases. CDR1 is WNHNN and CDR2 is SYGVQD in the germline V gene (reference sequence). CDR3 length: 16 residues. The junction had 5 bases not matched to a gene; V was cut back by 6 bases and J by 1 base. CDR3 residues: CASSLSSGGNTGELFF. DNA for the CDR3: TGCGCCAGCAGCCTTTCTAGCGGGGGGAACACCGGGGAGCTGTTTTTT.

The chain uses TRBV30 and TRBJ2-2; 9 bases map to TRBD2. Germline V gene sequence: CDR1 GTSNPN, CDR2 SVGIG (reference sequence). This CDR3 contains 13 residues. V lost 7 bases, J lost 6 bases, and 6 bases stayed unmatched. In DNA form, the CDR3 reads TGTGCCTCCCGGCGGGGGGGCCCCGGGGAGCTGTTTTTT. Protein: CASRRGGPGELFF.

This clone turned up a few times. The rearrangement joins TRBV6-1 to TRBJ2-3, with TRBD2 matching over 11 bases. This CDR3 comprises 15 residues. Losses at the gene ends were 2 bases for V and 4 bases for J; bases not matched to a gene: 2. The germline V gene has CDR1 MNHNS and CDR2 SASEGT. The CDR3 loop is CASSELAGGADTQYF. The CDR3 DNA follows: TGTGCCAGCAGTGAATTAGCGGGGGGGGCAGATACGCAGTATTTT.

This clone was observed a single time. This chain uses TRBV5-4 with TRBJ2-1, with TRBD2 matching over 9 bases. CDR1 is SGHNT and CDR2 is YYREEE in the germline V gene (reference sequence). V lost 3 bases and J lost 3; bases outside the gene matches: 10. CDR3 length: 17 amino acids. For the CDR3, the DNA is TGTGCCAGCAGCTCGGGGGTAGCGGGGGAGCTCTACAATGAGCAGTTCTTC. The encoded protein is CASSSGVAGELYNEQFF.

As for this clone: The sample has other DNA sequences that encode this CDR3 too. The chain is built from TRBV29-1 and TRBJ2-7; D is undetermined. V was clipped by 4 bases and J by 1 base, with 5 bases between them. CDR1 and CDR2 (germline): SQVTM, ANQGSEA. This CDR3 is built from 11 residues. The CDR3, as DNA: TGCAGCGTTGCCCTGTCCTACGAGCAGTACTTC. Amino acids: CSVALSYEQYF.

The CDR3 spells CSVDGGGTDTQYF. DNA of the CDR3: TGCAGCGTTGATGGTGGGGGGACAGATACGCAGTATTTT. The genes are TRBV29-1 and TRBJ2-3; TRBD2 is a possible D gene (6 bases). This CDR3 is 13 amino acids long. V dropped 3 bases and J dropped 3 bases, with 10 bases sitting between them. Germline V gene lookup returns CDR1 SQVTM and CDR2 ANQGSEA.

This CDR3 is CASSPKSPGELFF. CDR3 bases: TGTGCCAGCAGTCCCAAGAGCCCCGGGGAGCTGTTTTTT. V and J are TRBV2 and TRBJ2-2; D not certain. With 5 bases removed from V and 6 bases from J, the gap between germline ends came to 10 bases. Germline V gene data show CDR1 as SNHLY and CDR2 as FYNNEI. The length of the CDR3 is 13 residues.